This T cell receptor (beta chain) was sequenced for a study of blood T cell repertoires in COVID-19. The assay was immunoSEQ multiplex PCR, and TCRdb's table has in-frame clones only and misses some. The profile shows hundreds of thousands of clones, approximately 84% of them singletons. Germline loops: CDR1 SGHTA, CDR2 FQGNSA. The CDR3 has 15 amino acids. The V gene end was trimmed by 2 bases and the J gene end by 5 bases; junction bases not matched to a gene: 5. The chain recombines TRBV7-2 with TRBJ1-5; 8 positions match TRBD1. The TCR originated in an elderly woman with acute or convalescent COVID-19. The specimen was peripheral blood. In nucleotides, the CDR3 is TGTGCCAGCAGCTTATGGGCAGGGGGCGATCAGCCCCAGCATTTT. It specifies CASSLWAGGDQPQHF.